These T cell receptor beta chains were read from a single sample in a study of response to subunit inactivated influenza vaccine. TCRdb ran MiXCR on the RT-PCR reads and lists one entry per CDR3 protein. Of around 790,000 distinct CDR3 sequences in the sample, roughly 20% were seen once. This specimen consisted of PBMCs from blood, obtained roughly 5 days after vaccination. The receptors were sampled from a man aged 50 to 59 who received an inactivated influenza vaccine. Each CDR3 is given with its conserved first and last residue. Fields, in order: V gene, D gene, clone size, J gene, CDR3 DNA, CDR3 protein. D genes are given only for firm matches. Clone sizes are given selectively: once, few, many, or a class where the clone is expanded.

>TRBV6-1|-|-|TRBJ1-1
TGTGCCAGCAGTGAAACTCTGGCAGGGCTCGCTGAAGCTTTCTTT
CASSETLAGLAEAFF
>TRBV7-7|TRBD2|-|TRBJ2-1
TGTGCCAGCAGCCCGGGACTAGCGGGAGGGAGGTATTCCTACAATGAGCAGTTCTTC
CASSPGLAGGRYSYNEQFF
>TRBV20-1|-|few|TRBJ2-1
TGCAGTGCTAGGTCGGGCCGGTCCTACAATGAGCAGTTCTTC
CSARSGRSYNEQFF
>TRBV28|-|-|TRBJ2-4
TGTGCCAGCAGTTCCCTCAGGACAGTAGCCAAAAACATTCAGTACTTC
CASSSLRTVAKNIQYF
>TRBV6-6|TRBD1|-|TRBJ2-1
TGTGCCAGCAGCGGGACAGGGATAGATGAGCAGTTCTTC
CASSGTGIDEQFF
>TRBV27|-|-|TRBJ2-2
TGTGCCAGCACAAACACCGGGGAGCTGTTTTTT
CASTNTGELFF
>TRBV4-3|-|few|TRBJ2-3
TGCGCCAGCAGCCACGACGAACCGGGGGCAACTTCAGATACGCAGTATTTT
CASSHDEPGATSDTQYF
>TRBV12-3/TRBV12-4|-|few|TRBJ1-4
TGTGCCAGCAGTTTGGTCAGAACTAATGAAAAACTGTTTTTT
CASSLVRTNEKLFF
>TRBV20-1|-|-|TRBJ2-3
TGCAGTGCGAACGAGGGGGAAGATACGCAGTATTTT
CSANEGEDTQYF
>TRBV29-1|TRBD1|-|TRBJ2-2
TGCAGCGTAACTGGACAGGGGCGCGGCGGGGAGCTGTTTTTT
CSVTGQGRGGELFF
>TRBV4-3|-|-|TRBJ2-5
TGCGCCAGCAGCCAAGAGGCAGGGAATGCGGAGACCCAGTACTTC
CASSQEAGNAETQYF
>TRBV28|-|few|TRBJ2-7
TGTGCCAGCAGTTTAGGCCCCGGGAAGGGTCTAACCTACGAGCAGTACTTC
CASSLGPGKGLTYEQYF
>TRBV24-1|-|few|TRBJ2-5
TGTGCCACCAGTGATTTAGGCCAGGGAGGAGGAGAGACCCAGTACTTC
CATSDLGQGGGETQYF
>TRBV29-1|TRBD2|-|TRBJ2-1
TGCAGCGCCGCGACTAGCGGGGGGGCGCGTGAGCAGTTCTTC
CSAATSGGAREQFF
>TRBV4-2|-|-|TRBJ2-5
TGTGCCAGCAGCCGCCGAGGTGGCGAGGAGACCCAGTACTTC
CASSRRGGEETQYF
>TRBV12-3/TRBV12-4|TRBD2|-|TRBJ2-1
TGTGCCAGCAGTTCGTCCGGGACTAGCCAGGCGTTCTTC
CASSSSGTSQAFF
>TRBV12-3/TRBV12-4|-|many|TRBJ2-1
TGTGCCAGCAGTGGTAGGTACAATGAGCAGTTCTTC
CASSGRYNEQFF
>TRBV5-1|TRBD1|-|TRBJ2-1
TGCGCCAGCAGCTTGGCCAGGACAGGGGATGAGCAGTTCTTC
CASSLARTGDEQFF
>TRBV11-2|-|few|TRBJ1-2
TGTGCCAGCAGCCAGACGACAGGAGAGTTCTATGGCTACACCTTC
CASSQTTGEFYGYTF
>TRBV24-1|TRBD2|-|TRBJ2-1
TGTGCCACCAGCGGCCATAGCGGGAAGCCCTACAATGAGCAGTTCTTC
CATSGHSGKPYNEQFF
>TRBV4-2|-|-|TRBJ2-7
TGTGCCAGCAGCCAAGATTGGGGGTCCCCTGTCTACGAGCAGTACTTC
CASSQDWGSPVYEQYF
>TRBV4-3|TRBD1|few|TRBJ1-1
TGCGCCAGCAGCCGAGAGACAGGGTGGAACACTGAAGCTTTCTTT
CASSRETGWNTEAFF
>TRBV5-6|TRBD2|few|TRBJ2-7
TGTGCCAGCAGCCCGGGACTAGCGGGAGGAGTGAGAGAGCAGTACTTC
CASSPGLAGGVREQYF
>TRBV27|-|few|TRBJ2-1
TGTGCCAGCAGTTTTCGTCGGAATGAGCAGTTCTTC
CASSFRRNEQFF
>TRBV10-3|-|-|TRBJ2-7
TGTGCCATCAGTGAGGCAAGAGGGCCTACCTACGAGCAGTACTTC
CAISEARGPTYEQYF
>TRBV11-2|-|-|TRBJ2-6
TGTGCCAGCAGCTCACCCGGGACCTTCTCTGGGGCCAACGTCCTGACTTTC
CASSSPGTFSGANVLTF
>TRBV29-1|TRBD1|-|TRBJ1-1
TGCAGCGTGGAACGGACAGGGCGGGGGACTGAAGCTTTCTTT
CSVERTGRGTEAFF
>TRBV7-6|TRBD2|-|TRBJ2-2
TGTGCCAGCAGCTCGGGACTAGCGAGGAACACCGGGGAGCTGTTTTTT
CASSSGLARNTGELFF
>TRBV7-2|-|few|TRBJ2-5
TGTGCCAGCAGCTACCAGGGGTCCCAAGAGACCCAGTACTTC
CASSYQGSQETQYF
>TRBV20-1|-|-|TRBJ2-1
TGCAGTGCTAGAGCTGATGGGGACCGACCAAAGGATGAGCAGTTCTTC
CSARADGDRPKDEQFF
>TRBV3-1|TRBD1|many|TRBJ1-6
TGTGCCAGCACCGACAGGGCCTCTAATTCACCCCTCCACTTT
CASTDRASNSPLHF
>TRBV5-1|-|-|TRBJ2-3
TGCGCCAGCAGCTTATCGGTTCTAGATACGCAGTATTTT
CASSLSVLDTQYF
>TRBV18|TRBD2|-|TRBJ2-7
TGTGCCAGCTCACCTCGGGAGGGCGACGAGCAGTACTTC
CASSPREGDEQYF
>TRBV7-9|-|few|TRBJ2-5
TGTGCCAGCAGCTTAGGGCTCGGGGGACGGGAGACCCAGTACTTC
CASSLGLGGRETQYF
>TRBV20-1|TRBD1|few|TRBJ1-4
TGCAGTGCGCAGAGGGGACAGCCTAATGAAAAACTGTTTTTT
CSAQRGQPNEKLFF
>TRBV4-2|-|-|TRBJ1-2
TGTGCCAGCAGCCAAGACCCGGGCCCTACCCACTATGGCTACACCTTC
CASSQDPGPTHYGYTF
>TRBV18|TRBD1|-|TRBJ2-7
TGTGCCAGCTCACCTCTTAACAGGGGGTCCTACGAGCAGTACTTC
CASSPLNRGSYEQYF
>TRBV6-1|TRBD2|many|TRBJ2-1
TGTGCCAGCAGAGAAGCGGGGGGGCAGTACAATGAGCAGTTCTTC
CASREAGGQYNEQFF